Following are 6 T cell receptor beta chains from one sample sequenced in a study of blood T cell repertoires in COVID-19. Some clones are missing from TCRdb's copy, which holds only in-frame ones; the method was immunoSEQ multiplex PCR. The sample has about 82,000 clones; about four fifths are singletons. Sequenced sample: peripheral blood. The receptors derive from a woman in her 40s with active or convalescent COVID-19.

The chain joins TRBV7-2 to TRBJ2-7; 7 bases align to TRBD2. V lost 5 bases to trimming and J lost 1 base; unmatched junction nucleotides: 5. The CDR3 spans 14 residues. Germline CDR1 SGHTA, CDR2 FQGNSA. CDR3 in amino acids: CASSTGTISYEQYF. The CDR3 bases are TGTGCCAGCAGCACCGGGACTATATCCTACGAGCAGTACTTC.

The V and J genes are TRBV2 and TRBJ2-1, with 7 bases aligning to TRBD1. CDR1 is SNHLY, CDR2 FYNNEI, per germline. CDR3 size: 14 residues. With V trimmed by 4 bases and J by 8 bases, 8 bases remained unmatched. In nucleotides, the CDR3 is TGTGCCAGCAGTGCTCGGACAGGACAACATGAGCAGTTCTTC. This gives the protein CASSARTGQHEQFF.

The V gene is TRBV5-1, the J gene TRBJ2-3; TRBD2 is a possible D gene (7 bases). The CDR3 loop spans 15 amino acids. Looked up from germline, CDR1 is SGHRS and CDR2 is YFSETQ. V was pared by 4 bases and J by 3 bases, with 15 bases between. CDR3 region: CASSQGGGQTDTQYF. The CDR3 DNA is TGCGCCAGCAGCCAAGGGGGGGGTCAGACAGATACGCAGTATTTT.

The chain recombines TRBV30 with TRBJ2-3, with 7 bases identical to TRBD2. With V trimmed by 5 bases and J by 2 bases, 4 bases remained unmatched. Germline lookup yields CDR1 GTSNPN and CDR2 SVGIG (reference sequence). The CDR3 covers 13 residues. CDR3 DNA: TGTGCCTGGCAGCGGGACTACACAGATACGCAGTATTTT. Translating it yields CAWQRDYTDTQYF.

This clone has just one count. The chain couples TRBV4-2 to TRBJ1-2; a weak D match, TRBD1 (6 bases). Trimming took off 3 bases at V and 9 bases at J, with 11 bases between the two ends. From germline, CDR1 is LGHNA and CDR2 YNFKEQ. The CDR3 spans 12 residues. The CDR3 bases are TGTGCCAGCAGCCATCAACAGGGTAGCTACACCTTC. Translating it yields CASSHQQGSYTF.

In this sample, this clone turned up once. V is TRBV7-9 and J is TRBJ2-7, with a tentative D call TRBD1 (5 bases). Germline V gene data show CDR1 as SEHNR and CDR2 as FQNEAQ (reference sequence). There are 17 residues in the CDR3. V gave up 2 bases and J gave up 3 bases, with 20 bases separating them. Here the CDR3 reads CASSLPLQDTTNYEQYF. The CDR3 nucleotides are TGTGCCAGCAGCTTACCGCTCCAGGACACCACGAACTACGAGCAGTACTTC.